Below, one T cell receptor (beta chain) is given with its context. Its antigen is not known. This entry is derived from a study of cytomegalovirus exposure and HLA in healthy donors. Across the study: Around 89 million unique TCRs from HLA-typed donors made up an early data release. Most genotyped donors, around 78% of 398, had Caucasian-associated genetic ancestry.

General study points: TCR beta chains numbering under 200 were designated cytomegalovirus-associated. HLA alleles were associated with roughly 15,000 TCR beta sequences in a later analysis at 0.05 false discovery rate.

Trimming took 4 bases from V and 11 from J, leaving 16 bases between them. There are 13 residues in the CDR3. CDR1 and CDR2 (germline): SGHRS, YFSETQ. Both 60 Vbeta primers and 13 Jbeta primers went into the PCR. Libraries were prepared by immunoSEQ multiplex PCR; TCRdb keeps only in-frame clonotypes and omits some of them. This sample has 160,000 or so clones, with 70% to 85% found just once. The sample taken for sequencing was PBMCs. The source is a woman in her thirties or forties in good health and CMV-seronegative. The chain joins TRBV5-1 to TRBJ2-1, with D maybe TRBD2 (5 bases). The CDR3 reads CASSPVLGEQQFF. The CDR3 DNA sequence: TGCGCCAGCAGCCCAGTACTCGGGGAACAGCAGTTCTTC. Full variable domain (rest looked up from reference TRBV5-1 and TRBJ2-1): KAGVTQTPRYLIKTRGQQVTLSCSPISGHRSVSWYQQTPGQGLQFLFEYFSETQRNKGNFPGRFSGRQFSNSRSEMNVSTLELGDSALYLCASSPVLGEQQFFGPGTRLTVL.